These 4 T cell receptor beta chains were all obtained from the same sample, sequenced in a study of OX40 agonist ivuxolimab in advanced cancers. The data were produced by immunoSEQ multiplex PCR, yet TCRdb's version contains in-frame clones alone and is incomplete. The repertoire holds over 40,000 clones, approximately 83% seen once, with roughly 3% in the top ten. Specimen: CD4+ or CD8+ T cells sorted from blood, collected in a trial of the OX40 agonist ivuxolimab. These receptors all stem from an adult with an advanced solid tumor such as melanoma, head and neck, liver or kidney cancer.

The chain links TRBV7-3 to TRBJ2-3; possibly TRBD1 for D (5 bases). This CDR3 spans 14 amino acids. Trimming stripped 5 bases from V and 2 bases from J, with 11 bases between. Per the germline V gene, CDR1 is SGHTA and CDR2 is FQGTGA. The CDR3 is CASSRQRATDTQYF. DNA of the CDR3: TGTGCCAGCAGCCGACAGCGAGCCACAGATACGCAGTATTTT. Full variable domain (outside the CDR3, taken from reference TRBV7-3 and TRBJ2-3): GAGVSQTPSNKVTEKGKYVELRCDPISGHTALYWYRQSLGQGPEFLIYFQGTGAADDSGLPNDRFFAVRPEGSVSTLKIQRTERGDSAVYLCASSRQRATDTQYFGPGTRLTVL.

The genes are TRBV6-5 and TRBJ1-6, with D tentatively TRBD1 (5 bases). Between the trimmed V and J ends, which lost 0 bases and 7 bases, there was a span of 10 bases. Germline V gene data show CDR1 as MNHEY and CDR2 as SVGAGI. The CDR3 covers 15 residues. In nucleotides, the CDR3 is TGTGCCAGCAGTTACTCAGCAGGGAGGAATTCACCCCTCCACTTT. The encoded protein is CASSYSAGRNSPLHF.

DNA of the CDR3: TGTGCCATCAGTGAGTTAGGACTAGCGGGGGGTGCGGATACGCAGTATTTT. Its protein product is CAISELGLAGGADTQYF. The V call is TRBV10-3, the J call TRBJ2-3, with 14 positions matching TRBD2. V gave up 1 base and J gave up 6 bases; unmatched junction bases: 6. Per germline, CDR1 ENHRY and CDR2 SYGVKD. The CDR3 length is 17 residues.

The rearrangement joins TRBV7-7 to TRBJ2-5, with 11 bases fitting TRBD2. The CDR3 length is 15 residues. The junction had 7 bases not matched to a gene; V was cut back by 5 bases and J by 5 bases. Per the germline V gene, CDR1 is SSHAT and CDR2 is FNYEAQ (reference sequence). In DNA, the CDR3 is TGTGCCAGCAGCAGTAGCGGGGGGGCCCGGGAGACCCAGTACTTC. The encoded protein is CASSSSGGARETQYF.